The clone carrying this T cell receptor (beta chain) was recorded many times. Its target is not known. This entry belongs to a study of T cells in Graves' hyperthyroidism and ophthalmopathy. In the study overall: Pretreatment peripheral blood was obtained at initial diagnosis. Study-level results: Blood also showed most of the thyroid clonotypes that were expanded above 0.001.

With 4 bases clipped from V and 0 bases from J, the junction kept 16 bases outside the gene matches. This CDR3 is built from 19 residues. Looked up from germline, CDR1 is SQVTM and CDR2 is ANQGSEA. RNA transcripts provided the source from which TCR beta CDR3 regions were amplified. The study used the HTBI primer set for a first-round RT-PCR of the TCR CDR3. A single record per CDR3 protein comes from TCRdb applying MiXCR to the multiplex PCR reads. The sample contains fewer than 450,000 distinct CDR3 sequences, over 12% of which appear only once. PBMCs came from 7.5 to 10 ml fresh peripheral blood. This clonotype was sampled from a man aged 50-59 years with Graves' ophthalmopathy. This rearrangement joins TRBV29-1 to TRBJ2-7; TRBD2 matches at 12 bases. Sequencing was performed on blood. The CDR3 sequence: CSVVPYQALAGGNSYEQYF. CDR3 in DNA: TGCAGCGTTGTCCCCTACCAGGCGCTAGCGGGAGGGAACTCCTACGAGCAGTACTTC.